Shown below are 5 T cell receptor beta chains from a single sample sequenced in a study of T cell responses to AZD1222 COVID-19 vaccine. The repertoire was sequenced with immunoSEQ multiplex PCR; TCRdb's copy has only in-frame clones and lacks some. The sample carries about 86,000 clones, 85% to 90% recorded once. Sequencing was performed on peripheral blood, taken 28 days after the second AZD1222 dose. The origin of the receptors is an adult who received the AZD1222 COVID-19 vaccine.

The rearrangement uses TRBV5-5 and TRBJ1-2; no firm D call. This CDR3 is 12 amino acids long. Germline CDR1 and CDR2: SGHKS and YYEKEE (reference sequence). The V end was cut by 6 bases, the J end by 0 bases, with 6 bases between. The CDR3 coding sequence is TGTGCCAGCACCGGGACTAACTATGGCTACACCTTC. It encodes CASTGTNYGYTF.

The chain has TRBV27 and TRBJ2-7; 9 bases line up with TRBD2. The germline V gene encodes CDR1 MNHEY and CDR2 SMNVEV (reference sequence). The CDR3 runs to 17 residues. V lost 2 bases, J lost 2 bases, and 10 bases stayed unmatched. CDR3 loop: CASSLISTGTSPYEQYF. In nucleotides, the CDR3 is TGTGCCAGCAGTTTAATATCCACCGGGACTAGCCCCTACGAGCAGTACTTC.

V gene TRBV7-2 combines with J gene TRBJ1-5; possible D gene TRBD1, 6 bases. V was trimmed by 5 bases and J by 4 bases, leaving 9 bases between them. CDR1 and CDR2 from the germline V gene are SGHTA and FQGNSA. The CDR3 runs to 13 residues. CDR3 protein: CASSNRVNQPQHF. The CDR3 region has the DNA TGTGCCAGCAGCAACAGGGTGAATCAGCCCCAGCATTTT.

The genes are TRBV9 and TRBJ2-2; 10 positions match TRBD2. The germline CDR1 and CDR2 sequences are SGDLS and YYNGEE. There are 16 residues in the CDR3. The V gene end was trimmed by 3 bases and the J gene end by 2 bases; junction bases not matched to a gene: 4. This CDR3 reads CASSGGLAVNTGELFF. The CDR3 bases are TGTGCCAGCAGCGGTGGACTAGCGGTAAACACCGGGGAGCTGTTTTTT. Full variable domain (missing parts from reference TRBV9 and TRBJ2-2): DSGVTQTPKHLITATGQRVTLRCSPRSGDLSVYWYQQSLDQGLQFLIQYYNGEERAKGNILERFSAQQFPDLHSELNLSSLELGDSALYFCASSGGLAVNTGELFFGEGSRLTVL.

This clone appeared a few times. This chain connects TRBV5-6 to TRBJ2-7, with D unresolved. The V and J ends lost 0 bases and 2 bases respectively, with 9 bases between them. This CDR3 is built from 14 residues. Per the germline V gene, CDR1 is SGHDT and CDR2 is YYEEEE. DNA for the CDR3: TGTGCCAGCAGCTTGGCAGGTTTCACCTACGAGCAGTACTTC. Encoded protein: CASSLAGFTYEQYF.